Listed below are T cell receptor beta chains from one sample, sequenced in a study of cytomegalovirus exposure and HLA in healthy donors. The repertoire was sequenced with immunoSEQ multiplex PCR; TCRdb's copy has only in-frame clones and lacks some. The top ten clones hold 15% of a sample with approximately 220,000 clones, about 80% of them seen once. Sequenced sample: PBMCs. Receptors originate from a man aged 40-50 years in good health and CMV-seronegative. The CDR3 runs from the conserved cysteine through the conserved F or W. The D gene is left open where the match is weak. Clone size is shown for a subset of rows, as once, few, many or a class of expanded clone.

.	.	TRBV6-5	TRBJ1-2	CASGTSYGYTF	TGTGCCAGCGGTACAAGCTATGGCTACACCTTC
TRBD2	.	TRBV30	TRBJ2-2	CAWSPSGRARTGELFF	TGTGCCTGGAGTCCTAGCGGGAGGGCCAGAACCGGGGAGCTGTTTTTT
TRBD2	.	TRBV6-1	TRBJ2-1	CASSEYLASGRDEQFF	TGTGCCAGCAGTGAATATTTGGCTAGCGGGAGAGATGAGCAGTTCTTC
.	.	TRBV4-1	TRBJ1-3	CASSQESMSGNTIYF	TGCGCCAGCAGCCAAGAATCAATGTCTGGAAACACCATATATTTT
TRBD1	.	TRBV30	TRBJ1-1	CAWNLPGQGTEAFF	TGTGCCTGGAATCTACCGGGACAGGGGACTGAAGCTTTCTTT
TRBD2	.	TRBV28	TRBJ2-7	CASSTTSGRYEQYF	TGTGCCAGTAGCACAACTAGCGGGAGGTACGAGCAGTACTTC
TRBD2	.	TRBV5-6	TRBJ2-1	CASSAILAAYNEQFF	TGTGCCAGTTCCGCGATCCTAGCGGCCTACAATGAGCAGTTCTTC
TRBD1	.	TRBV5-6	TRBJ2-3	CASSPGQLGWVDTQYF	TGTGCCAGCAGCCCGGGACAGTTAGGGTGGGTGGATACGCAGTATTTT
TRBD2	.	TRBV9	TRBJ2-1	CASSVASGGAMDEQFF	TGTGCCAGCAGCGTAGCTAGCGGGGGGGCCATGGATGAGCAGTTCTTC
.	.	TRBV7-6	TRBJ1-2	CASSLAGIGVKESYTF	TGTGCCAGCAGCTTAGCAGGCATAGGGGTGAAGGAAAGCTACACCTTC
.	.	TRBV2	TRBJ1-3	CASSVLQSSGNTIYF	TGTGCCAGCAGTGTTTTACAGAGCTCTGGAAACACCATATATTTT
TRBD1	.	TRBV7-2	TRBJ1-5	CASSSETGGLGQPQHF	TGTGCCAGCAGCTCCGAAACAGGGGGTTTGGGTCAGCCCCAGCATTTT
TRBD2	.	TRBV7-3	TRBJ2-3	CASSLGYGGAIADTQYF	TGTGCCAGCAGCTTAGGATACGGGGGGGCCATCGCAGATACGCAGTATTTT
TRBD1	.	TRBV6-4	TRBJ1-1	CASREDRASEAFF	TGTGCCAGCAGGGAAGACAGGGCAAGTGAAGCTTTCTTT
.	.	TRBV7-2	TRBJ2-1	CASSPSYRANEQFF	TGTGCCAGCAGTCCTAGTTACAGGGCTAATGAGCAGTTCTTC
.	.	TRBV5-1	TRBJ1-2	CASSLGGGANYGYTF	TGCGCCAGCAGCTTGGGAGGGGGGGCCAACTATGGCTACACCTTC
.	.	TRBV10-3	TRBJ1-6	CAITADVNSPLHF	TGTGCCATCACTGCGGATGTGAATTCACCCCTCCACTTT
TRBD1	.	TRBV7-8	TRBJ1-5	CASSPQPGQGNQPQHF	TGTGCCAGCAGTCCTCAACCGGGACAGGGCAATCAGCCCCAGCATTTT
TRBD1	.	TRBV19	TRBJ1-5	CASTLIQGGNQPQHF	TGTGCCAGTACTCTAATCCAGGGGGGCAATCAGCCCCAGCATTTT
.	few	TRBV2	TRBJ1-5	CASSEAVAVYQPQHF	TGTGCCAGCAGTGAAGCGGTTGCGGTGTATCAGCCCCAGCATTTT
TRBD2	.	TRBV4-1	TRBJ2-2	CASSHKGLAGATGELFF	TGCGCCAGCAGCCACAAGGGACTAGCGGGAGCCACCGGGGAGCTGTTTTTT
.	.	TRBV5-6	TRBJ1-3	CASSLFRNTIYF	TGTGCCAGCAGCTTGTTTAGAAACACCATATATTTT
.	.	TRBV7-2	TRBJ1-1	CASSLFSLNTEAFF	TGTGCCAGCAGCTTATTCAGTTTGAACACTGAAGCTTTCTTT
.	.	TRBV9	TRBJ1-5	CASSVGQNSNQPQHF	TGTGCCAGCAGCGTAGGGCAAAATAGCAATCAGCCCCAGCATTTT
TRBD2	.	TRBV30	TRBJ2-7	CAWSGGSEQYF	TGTGCCTGGAGTGGCGGGAGCGAGCAGTACTTC
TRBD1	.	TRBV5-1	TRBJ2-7	CASSSWTGQSYEQYF	TGCGCCAGCAGCTCCTGGACAGGACAATCCTACGAGCAGTACTTC
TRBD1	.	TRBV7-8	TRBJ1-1	CASSLTDRGSDEAFF	TGTGCCAGCAGCTTAACCGACAGGGGCTCAGATGAAGCTTTCTTT